The source of this T cell receptor (beta chain) is a study of CD8 T cells in ankylosing spondylitis. Comments on this clonotype: Its antigen remains unknown.

MiXCR, applied by TCRdb to the 5' RACE reads, yields one record per CDR3 protein. The sample has around 150,000 distinct CDR3 sequences, around 16% seen once. The CDR3 has 16 amino acids. V lost 5 bases and J lost 5, with 21 bases in between. Germline CDR1 SEHNR, CDR2 FQNEAQ (reference sequence). General study points: The study identified a TCR beta motif of several highly homologous variants that appeared characteristic of ankylosing spondylitis blood. A number of the motif variants had already been described in reactive arthritis synovial fluid and blood.

This receptor was obtained from a male donor with ankylosing spondylitis or in good health (not recorded which). Source material: blood, either unsorted or a sorted T cell fraction (not recorded which). V gene TRBV7-9 combines with J gene TRBJ1-2; D is ambiguous. CDR3 coding DNA: TGTGCCAGCAGCAAAGACCACGGACCGCTACTGTATGGCTACACCTTC. Translating it yields CASSKDHGPLLYGYTF.